This TCR beta chain was found in a study of blood T cells in healthy people across ages. This CDR3 is built from 13 residues. V lost 6 bases to trimming and J lost 5 bases, with 13 bases between them. The use of a sample-barcoded 5' primer and a J-beta primer mix characterized a second PCR of about 7 to 12 cycles. TCRdb analysed the 5' RACE reads with MiXCR anew, one entry per CDR3 protein. Altogether 1,500,000 or so distinct CDR3 sequences are present, less than 45% being singletons, with the ten largest covering approximately 4%. This clonotype originated in a woman aged 18-35 years in good health. Sequenced input: blood. The chain carries TRBV12-3 or TRBV12-4 and TRBJ1-1, with D perhaps TRBD1 (6 bases). CDR3 amino acids: CASRDTGRTEAFF. CDR3 nucleotide sequence: TGTGCCAGCAGGGACACAGGGAGGACTGAAGCTTTCTTT.